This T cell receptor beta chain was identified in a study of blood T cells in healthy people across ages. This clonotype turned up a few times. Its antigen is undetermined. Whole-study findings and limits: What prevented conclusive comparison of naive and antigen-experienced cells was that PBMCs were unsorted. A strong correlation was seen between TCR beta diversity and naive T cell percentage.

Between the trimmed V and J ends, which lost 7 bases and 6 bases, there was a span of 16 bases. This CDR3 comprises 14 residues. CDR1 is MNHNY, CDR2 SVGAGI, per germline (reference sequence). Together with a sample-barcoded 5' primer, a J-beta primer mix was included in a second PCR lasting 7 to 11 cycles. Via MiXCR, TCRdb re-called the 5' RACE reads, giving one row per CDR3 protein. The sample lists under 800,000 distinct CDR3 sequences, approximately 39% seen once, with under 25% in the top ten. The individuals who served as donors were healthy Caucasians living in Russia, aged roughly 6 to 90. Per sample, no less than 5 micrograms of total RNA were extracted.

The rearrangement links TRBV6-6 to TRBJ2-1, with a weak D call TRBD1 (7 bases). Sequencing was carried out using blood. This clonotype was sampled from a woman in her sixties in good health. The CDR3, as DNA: TGTGCCAGCAAGCGACAGGGACTTCTCAATGAGCAGTTCTTC. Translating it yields CASKRQGLLNEQFF.